Each of the 13 T cell receptor beta chains below was sequenced from the same sample in a study of CXCR3-negative and CXCR3-positive naive CD8 T cells. Study results and limitations: CXCR3-positive naive cells had more hydrophobic TRB CDR3s than CXCR3-negative naive cells.

These receptors are not linked to any known antigen. UMI-labeled 5' RACE yielded the TRB cDNA libraries. Following a re-call of the 5' RACE reads, TCRdb has one entry per CDR3 protein and lacks DNA. Its listing shows roughly 110,000 distinct CDR3 sequences. The material sequenced was naive CXCR3+ CD8+ T cells from blood. This sample's subset: CD45RO-CCR7+CD27+CD95- naive CD8+ T cells expressing CXCR3 (TNR3+). These receptors were obtained from a human donor in good health. Some clones in this sample may be carry-over from other donors' samples.

CDR3 loop: CASRTLYEQYF. This chain joins TRBV25-1 and TRBJ2-7. CDR1 and CDR2 (germline): MGHDK, SYGVNS. CDR3 length equals 11 residues.

This chain joins TRBV7-3 and TRBJ2-1; lacking DNA, the TRBD2 call made by TCRdb goes unchecked. The length of the CDR3 is 16 residues. Germline V gene data show CDR1 as SGHTA and CDR2 as FQGTGA. The CDR3 region is CASSDNRVSGGNEQLF.

V and J are TRBV29-1 and TRBJ1-1. CDR3 length equals 11 residues. The germline V gene has CDR1 SQVTM and CDR2 ANQGSEA. The CDR3 sequence is CSVQWKTEAFF.

This rearrangement joins TRBV7-9 to TRBJ1-6; TCRdb picks TRBD1, but there is no DNA to check that call. Looked up from germline, CDR1 is SEHNR and CDR2 is FQNEAQ (reference sequence). This CDR3 comprises 12 residues. CDR3 residues: CASSSMGQGLHF.

This sequence joins TRBV27 and TRBJ2-1; TCRdb names TRBD2, which stays unverified in the absence of DNA. The CDR3 is 15 amino acids. CDR1 and CDR2 (germline): MNHEY, SMNVEV (reference sequence). CDR3 sequence: CASSLFSGAYNEQFF.

This chain links TRBV12-3 or TRBV12-4 with TRBJ2-5. There are 12 residues in the CDR3. The CDR3 sequence is CASSSTAETQYF.

The chain uses TRBV12-3 or TRBV12-4 and TRBJ2-3. The CDR3 is 11 amino acids. The CDR3 protein is CASSITDTQYF.

The CDR3 reads CASSSTILAGGEQPHYNEQFF. The chain couples TRBV7-9 to TRBJ2-1; the TCRdb call, TRBD2, lacks DNA for checking. The CDR3 is 21 residues long. Germline CDR1 and CDR2: SEHNR and FQNEAQ (reference sequence).

This chain joins TRBV29-1 and TRBJ2-5. This CDR3 region has 13 residues. Germline V gene data show CDR1 as SQVTM and CDR2 as ANQGSEA. The CDR3 here is CSVESHLGETQYF.

The chain links TRBV14 to TRBJ2-7. CDR3 size: 14 residues. Germline V gene lookup returns CDR1 SGHDN and CDR2 FVKESK. The CDR3 here is CASSQLTLGNEQYF.

The chain carries TRBV6-5 and TRBJ1-4. Germline V lookup: CDR1 MNHEY, CDR2 SVGAGI. CDR3 length equals 14 residues. CDR3 sequence reads: CASSYAPSGEKLFF.

The CDR3 loop reads CASSPKGSSGYEQYF. This chain uses TRBV7-9 with TRBJ2-7; TCRdb's assignment of TRBD2 cannot be checked, as there is no DNA. The CDR3 sequence is 15 residues long. Germline CDR1 reads SEHNR; CDR2 reads FQNEAQ (reference sequence). Looking up the rest from reference TRBV7-9 and TRBJ2-7 gives the full variable domain: DTGVSQNPRHKITKRGQNVTFRCDPISEHNRLYWYRQTLGQGPEFLTYFQNEAQLEKSRLLSDRFSAERPKGSFSTLEIQRTEQGDSAMYLCASSPKGSSGYEQYFGPGTRLTVT.

This chain links TRBV18 with TRBJ2-7; the D gene TCRdb calls, TRBD1, cannot be checked with no DNA. Germline CDR1 reads KGHSH; CDR2 reads LQKENI. This CDR3 has 16 amino acids. The CDR3 sequence: CASSPAMRTGVYEQYF.